This section outlines one T cell receptor (beta chain) sequence together with its context. V lost 6 bases and J lost 4, with 7 bases in between. The CDR3 covers 11 residues. Germline V gene lookup returns CDR1 MNHEY and CDR2 SVGAGI. The sample originates from a study of blood T cell repertoires in COVID-19. Study information: PBMCs, B-cell-depleted T cells, or T cells were the source of the cDNA or gDNA that made up the material.

Per the original methods: Estimation of nucleated cell counts relied on the amplification of reference gene primers. Some clones are missing from TCRdb's copy, which holds only in-frame ones; the method was immunoSEQ multiplex PCR. V and J calls plus clone size are reproduced from that table; the DNA served to infer D and trimming. The data hold under 170,000 clones, with roughly 84% observed a single time. The sample taken for sequencing was peripheral blood. V usage is TRBV6-5 and J usage is TRBJ2-7; D gene ambiguous. This sequence was found in a man aged 70 or older with acute or convalescent COVID-19. In DNA form, the CDR3 reads TGTGCCAGCAGCAAAAATTACGAGCAGTACTTC. It yields the protein CASSKNYEQYF.